Shown below are 21 T cell receptor beta chains from a single sample sequenced in a study of response to subunit inactivated influenza vaccine. TCRdb fed the RT-PCR reads into MiXCR, producing one record per CDR3 protein. The sample has some 640,000 distinct CDR3 sequences; roughly 13% are singletons. Sequences were derived from PBMCs from blood, sampled around 14 days before vaccination. The origin of the receptors is a man in his fifties or sixties who received an inactivated influenza vaccine.

The V and J genes are TRBV20-1 and TRBJ2-7; D is undetermined. The CDR3 totals 15 residues. V was pared by 3 bases and J by 2 bases, with 17 bases between. Germline V gives CDR1 DFQATT, CDR2 SNEGSKA (reference sequence). CDR3 in DNA: TGCAGTGCTAGTCTTCCCGCGCTTCATGCCTACGAGCAGTACTTC. This sequence encodes CSASLPALHAYEQYF.

This clonotype was observed a handful of times. The chain recombines TRBV12-3 or TRBV12-4 with TRBJ2-5; D uncertain. Trimming stripped 6 bases from V and 5 bases from J, with 13 bases between. CDR3 length equals 13 residues. The CDR3 loop reads CASSRFEEETQYF. DNA of the CDR3: TGTGCCAGCAGCCGATTTGAAGAGGAGACCCAGTACTTC.

The V and J genes are TRBV12-3 or TRBV12-4 and TRBJ2-3; tentatively, D is TRBD2 (5 bases). The ends were cut back, 5 bases at V and 4 bases at J, with 13 bases in the middle. CDR3 length equals 14 residues. The CDR3 is CASSLRTLADTQYF. The CDR3 coding sequence is TGTGCCAGCAGTCTCCGCACACTAGCAGATACGCAGTATTTT.

This clonotype was found many times. This chain uses TRBV2 with TRBJ1-2; 8 nucleotides agree with TRBD1. V was clipped by 7 bases and J by 8 bases; unmatched bases: 12. The germline gives CDR1 SNHLY, CDR2 FYNNEI. The CDR3 totals 14 residues. The CDR3 protein is CASKPDREVGGYTF. The CDR3, as DNA: TGTGCCAGCAAGCCGGACAGGGAGGTCGGCGGCTACACCTTC.

V and J are TRBV20-1 and TRBJ2-2, with 12 bases matching TRBD2. CDR1 is DFQATT, CDR2 SNEGSKA, per germline (reference sequence). There are 16 residues in the CDR3. V gave up 3 bases and J gave up 4 bases; unmatched junction bases: 6. The CDR3 DNA reads as TGCAGTGCTAGGGCGGGACTAGCGGGTACCACCGGGGAGCTGTTTTTT. Translated, it gives CSARAGLAGTTGELFF.

This rearrangement joins TRBV20-1 to TRBJ2-1; 9 bases are a match to TRBD2. Per the germline V gene, CDR1 is DFQATT and CDR2 is SNEGSKA (reference sequence). J gave up 2 bases and V 4 bases, and 3 bases lay outside the gene matches. This CDR3 contains 14 residues. The CDR3 sequence: CSAIRGRAYNEQFF. The CDR3 DNA follows: TGCAGTGCTATTCGCGGGAGGGCCTACAATGAGCAGTTCTTC.

A few counts support this clonotype. The rearrangement uses TRBV20-1 and TRBJ2-5; tentatively, D is TRBD1 (5 bases). Trimming took off 0 bases at V and 4 bases at J, with 12 bases between the two ends. The CDR3 loop spans 14 amino acids. Germline CDR1 reads DFQATT; CDR2 reads SNEGSKA (reference sequence). CDR3 sequence: CSARDQPGPETQYF. Written as DNA, the CDR3 is TGCAGTGCTAGAGATCAGCCAGGGCCAGAGACCCAGTACTTC.

Only a few counts were recorded for this clonotype. The chain carries TRBV12-3 or TRBV12-4 and TRBJ2-1; maybe TRBD1 (6 bases). There are 14 residues in the CDR3. V lost 7 bases and J 2 bases, leaving 12 bases between the germline ends. The CDR3 spells CASIRGEAYNEQFF. The CDR3 bases are TGTGCCAGCATCAGGGGAGAGGCCTACAATGAGCAGTTCTTC.

The chain joins TRBV7-6 to TRBJ1-1; possible D gene TRBD1, 5 bases. The CDR3 is made up of 14 amino acids. Germline V lookup: CDR1 SGHVS, CDR2 FNYEAQ. V lost 0 bases and J lost 5, with 10 bases in between. The CDR3 DNA follows: TGTGCCAGCAGCTTAGCAGGGACGCAGACTGAAGCTTTCTTT. Its protein product is CASSLAGTQTEAFF. Full variable domain (missing parts from reference TRBV7-6 and TRBJ1-1): GAGVSQSPRYKVTKRGQDVALRCDPISGHVSLYWYRQALGQGPEFLTYFNYEAQQDKSGLPNDRFSAERPEGSISTLTIQRTEQRDSAMYRCASSLAGTQTEAFFGQGTRLTVV.

This clonotype was observed a handful of times. V and J are TRBV5-1 and TRBJ2-7, with 12 nucleotides matching TRBD1. Germline CDR1 SGHRS, CDR2 YFSETQ. The J segment lost 6 bases and the V segment lost 4 bases, leaving 5 bases of the junction unmatched. The CDR3 totals 14 residues. CDR3 in amino acids: CASSAGTGGTEQYF. The CDR3 region has the DNA TGCGCCAGCAGCGCCGGGACAGGGGGCACCGAGCAGTACTTC.

The CDR3 spells CASSLGSPSSTYEQYF. The CDR3 bases are TGTGCCAGCAGCCTTGGAAGTCCCTCAAGTACCTACGAGCAGTACTTC. The V and J genes are TRBV6-1 and TRBJ2-7; unclear D gene. Germline V gives CDR1 MNHNS, CDR2 SASEGT. The CDR3 is made up of 16 amino acids. V was trimmed by 6 bases and J by 2 bases, leaving 20 bases between them.

This clonotype has only a few counts. The CDR3 DNA reads as TGTGCCACCCGGGGCGCCCCAAATGAAAAACTGTTTTTT. Its protein product is CATRGAPNEKLFF. The V gene is TRBV25-1, the J gene TRBJ1-4; TRBD1 might be the D (5 bases). The ends were cut back, 10 bases at V and 5 bases at J, with 14 bases in the middle. The germline V gene encodes CDR1 MGHDK and CDR2 SYGVNS. The CDR3 consists of 13 residues.

This clonotype was counted only a few times. The chain is built from TRBV9 and TRBJ2-6, with D uncertain. V was clipped by 3 bases and J by 1 base, with 8 bases between them. CDR3 size: 15 residues. Per germline, CDR1 SGDLS and CDR2 YYNGEE. CDR3 nucleotide sequence: TGTGCCAGCAGCGCCGGTGGTTCTGGGGCCAACGTCCTGACTTTC. Its protein is CASSAGGSGANVLTF.

This clonotype came up a few times. J is TRBJ2-7 and V is TRBV20-1; 9 bases line up with TRBD1. V trimming: 6 bases; J trimming: 0 bases; junction bases outside the gene matches: 3. The CDR3 is 13 amino acids. Germline assignment: CDR1 DFQATT and CDR2 SNEGSKA (reference sequence). Here the CDR3 DNA reads TGCAGTGCATTGACAGGGGGCTCCTACGAGCAGTACTTC. Residues: CSALTGGSYEQYF.

The gene calls are TRBV5-5 and TRBJ1-2; 7 bases map to TRBD1. Germline V gene lookup returns CDR1 SGHKS and CDR2 YYEKEE (reference sequence). V shed 4 bases, J shed 6 bases, and the junction held 12 bases outside the gene matches. The CDR3 spans 15 residues. CDR3 protein: CASSHTGAPLDGYTF. The CDR3 DNA follows: TGTGCCAGCAGCCATACAGGGGCCCCATTAGATGGCTACACCTTC. Variable domain in full (rest from reference TRBV5-5 and TRBJ1-2): DAGVTQSPTHLIKTRGQQVTLRCSPISGHKSVSWYQQVLGQGPQFIFQYYEKEERGRGNFPDRFSARQFPNYSSELNVNALLLGDSALYLCASSHTGAPLDGYTFGSGTRLTVV.

The gene calls are TRBV4-2 and TRBJ1-5; weak D call: TRBD1 (6 bases). The ends were cut back, 0 bases at V and 6 bases at J, with 18 bases in the middle. The CDR3 has 17 amino acids. From germline, CDR1 is LGHNA and CDR2 YNFKEQ. In DNA, the CDR3 is TGTGCCAGCAGCCAAGATGGAGGGAACAGGGTCGGTCAGCCCCAGCATTTT. It translates to CASSQDGGNRVGQPQHF.

This clonotype was observed at least ten times. The chain employs TRBV18 and TRBJ1-4; 7 nucleotides match TRBD1. There are 17 residues in the CDR3. CDR1 and CDR2 (germline): KGHSH, LQKENI. The V segment lost 2 bases and the J segment 4 bases; nucleotides outside the gene matches: 10. The DNA of the CDR3 is TGTGCCAGCTCACCAATCACTGCGGGACAGATTAATGAAAAACTGTTTTTT. This sequence encodes CASSPITAGQINEKLFF.

This clonotype was recorded many times. This rearrangement joins TRBV29-1 to TRBJ2-2; a possible D gene is TRBD2 (6 bases). Germline assignment: CDR1 SQVTM and CDR2 ANQGSEA. The CDR3 contains 14 residues. Trimming took 4 bases from V and 1 from J, leaving 10 bases between them. The CDR3 nucleotides are TGCAGCGTTGGGGGAGGTCGGAACACCGGGGAGCTGTTTTTT. This translates into CSVGGGRNTGELFF.

This clonotype was seen only a few times. This rearrangement joins TRBV20-1 to TRBJ1-2, with unresolved D. The CDR3 runs to 13 residues. Trimming took off 4 bases at V and 1 base at J, with 10 bases between the two ends. CDR1 is DFQATT and CDR2 is SNEGSKA in the germline V gene (reference sequence). Here the CDR3 reads CSAMTPVNYGYTF. In DNA form, the CDR3 reads TGCAGTGCTATGACACCCGTTAACTATGGCTACACCTTC.

This clonotype was seen at least ten times. V and J are TRBV29-1 and TRBJ1-4, with D possibly being TRBD1 (6 bases). V lost 5 bases and J lost 4, with 11 bases in between. Germline assignment: CDR1 SQVTM and CDR2 ANQGSEA. CDR3 length equals 13 residues. This chain's CDR3 is CSVYRADNEKLFF. CDR3 nucleotide sequence: TGCAGCGTTTACAGGGCCGATAATGAAAAACTGTTTTTT.

This clonotype was found a few times. V gene TRBV20-1 combines with J gene TRBJ2-2, with TRBD2 identical over 7 bases. The junction had 3 bases not matched to a gene; V was cut back by 5 bases and J by 0 bases. Looked up from germline, CDR1 is DFQATT and CDR2 is SNEGSKA (reference sequence). The CDR3 is made up of 14 amino acids. CDR3 DNA: TGCAGTGCTTCTAGCGGCTCGAACACCGGGGAGCTGTTTTTT. Translation gives CSASSGSNTGELFF.